A single sample gave rise to the 10 T cell receptor beta chains below, sequenced in a study of cytomegalovirus exposure and HLA in healthy donors. Both 60 Vbeta primers and 13 Jbeta primers went into the PCR. Assay used: immunoSEQ multiplex PCR; TCRdb lists only in-frame clones, some missing. This listing includes tens of thousands of clones. The sample comprised PBMCs. Receptors were obtained from a woman aged 40 to 55 in good health and CMV-seronegative.

Of note for this clone: Germline is not matched at one junction end, which may reflect a read error. The gene calls are TRBV5-1 and TRBJ2-7; 14 bases are a match to TRBD2. CDR3 size: 15 residues. Looked up from germline, CDR1 is SGHRS and CDR2 is YFSETQ. The CDR3 reads CANSPGTSGGREQYF. CDR3 coding DNA: TGCGCCAACAGCCCTGGGACTAGCGGGGGTAGGGAGCAGTACTTC.

CDR3 loop: CASSPGQVEKLFF. As DNA, the CDR3 is TGTGCCAGCAGTCCGGGACAGGTCGAAAAACTGTTTTTT. The chain employs TRBV28 and TRBJ1-4, with 8 bases matching TRBD1. The CDR3 contains 13 residues. Germline V gives CDR1 MDHEN, CDR2 SYDVKM. With 5 bases clipped from V and 8 bases from J, the junction kept 4 bases outside the gene matches.

This chain connects TRBV18 to TRBJ2-7; weak D call: TRBD1 (5 bases). The CDR3 has 14 amino acids. V lost 1 base and J 5 bases, leaving 12 bases between the germline ends. CDR1 KGHSH and CDR2 LQKENI come from the germline V gene. CDR3 region: CASSPRQGVDEQYF. CDR3 bases: TGTGCCAGCTCACCACGGCAGGGTGTCGACGAGCAGTACTTC. The full variable domain, rest sourced from reference TRBV18 and TRBJ2-7, is NAGVMQNPRHLVRRRGQEARLRCSPMKGHSHVYWYRQLPEEGLKFMVYLQKENIIDESGMPKERFSAEFPKEGPSILRIQQVVRGDSAAYFCASSPRQGVDEQYFGPGTRLTVT.

In DNA, the CDR3 is TGCGCCAGCAGTCAATCGTCCCCTCCCACCAGGGGGGACTCTGGGGCCAACGTCCTGACTTTC. This translates into CASSQSSPPTRGDSGANVLTF. This sequence joins TRBV23-1 and TRBJ2-6, with a weak D call TRBD1 (7 bases). TRBV23-1 is designated an ORF whose function remains uncertain. The ends were cut back, 0 bases at V and 0 bases at J, with 21 bases in the middle. This CDR3 is built from 21 residues.

The chain has TRBV5-1 and TRBJ2-3, with no clear D. From germline, CDR1 is SGHRS and CDR2 YFSETQ. The CDR3 spans 12 residues. Between the trimmed V and J ends, which lost 0 bases and 6 bases, there was a span of 5 bases. CDR3 amino acids: CASSLAGDTQYF. The CDR3 region has the DNA TGCGCCAGCAGCTTGGCCGGGGATACGCAGTATTTT.

The chain uses TRBV5-1 and TRBJ2-2; 12 nucleotides match TRBD2. The CDR3 loop spans 16 amino acids. V trimming: 0 bases; J trimming: 6 bases; junction bases outside the gene matches: 3. Germline V CDR1 and CDR2: SGHRS, YFSETQ. CDR3 amino acids: CASSLETSGGPGELFF. The CDR3 bases are TGCGCCAGCAGCTTGGAAACTAGCGGGGGGCCCGGGGAGCTGTTTTTT. Filled out from reference TRBV5-1 and TRBJ2-2, the complete variable domain reads KAGVTQTPRYLIKTRGQQVTLSCSPISGHRSVSWYQQTPGQGLQFLFEYFSETQRNKGNFPGRFSGRQFSNSRSEMNVSTLELGDSALYLCASSLETSGGPGELFFGEGSRLTVL.

The chain carries TRBV5-1 and TRBJ1-2; no firm D call. Germline CDR1 reads SGHRS; CDR2 reads YFSETQ. The CDR3 loop spans 12 amino acids. Trimming took 4 bases from V and 5 from J, leaving 9 bases between them. The CDR3 spells CASSPDTYGYTF. The CDR3 DNA reads TGCGCCAGCAGCCCCGACACGTATGGCTACACCTTC. Filled out from reference TRBV5-1 and TRBJ1-2, the complete variable domain reads KAGVTQTPRYLIKTRGQQVTLSCSPISGHRSVSWYQQTPGQGLQFLFEYFSETQRNKGNFPGRFSGRQFSNSRSEMNVSTLELGDSALYLCASSPDTYGYTFGSGTRLTVV.

The V gene is TRBV18, the J gene TRBJ2-2, with TRBD1 matching over 8 bases. The germline V gene has CDR1 KGHSH and CDR2 LQKENI. With 4 bases clipped from V and 2 bases from J, the junction kept 6 bases outside the gene matches. There are 16 residues in the CDR3. CDR3 nucleotide sequence: TGTGCCAGCTCACGGTCCACAGGGGGTAACACCGGGGAGCTGTTTTTT. Translation gives CASSRSTGGNTGELFF.

The V call is TRBV19, the J call TRBJ2-7, with TRBD1 matching 9 bases. V shed 6 bases and J 8 bases; nucleotides not matched to a gene: 11. There are 14 residues in the CDR3. Germline CDR1 LNHDA, CDR2 SQIVND (reference sequence). The CDR3 loop is CASRNVGQGSQQYF. The CDR3 coding sequence is TGTGCCAGTAGAAATGTAGGACAGGGGAGTCAGCAGTACTTC.

The chain is built from TRBV25-1 and TRBJ2-7; TRBD2 might be the D (5 bases). V gave up 4 bases and J gave up 2 bases, with 15 bases separating them. Germline-derived CDR1 and CDR2 are MGHDK and SYGVNS. The CDR3 spans 15 residues. The CDR3 DNA reads as TGTGCCAGCAGTGTAGGGATGGGGAGCGCCTACGAGCAGTACTTC. Protein: CASSVGMGSAYEQYF.